Listed here are 27 T cell receptor beta chains from one sample, sequenced in a study of CD8 T cells in Susac syndrome. It was with random hexamers that 0.5 to 1 ug RNA was reverse transcribed. TCRdb processed the immunoSEQ multiplex PCR reads anew with MiXCR; each CDR3 protein has one entry. This table has 71,000 or so distinct CDR3 sequences, 93% appearing once. Sequenced input: CD4+ T cells from PBMCs. The source is a human donor with Susac syndrome.

This clonotype was counted between two and nine times. The V call is TRBV7-8, the J call TRBJ2-7, with no clear D. This CDR3 is 14 amino acids long. The V end lost 1 base, the J end lost 1 base, and 8 bases lay between the germline ends. From germline, CDR1 is SGHVS and CDR2 FQNEAQ. The CDR3 protein is CASSLGTVSYEQYF. The CDR3 DNA reads as TGTGCCAGCAGCTTAGGGACGGTTTCCTACGAGCAGTACTTC.

The rearrangement joins TRBV27 to TRBJ2-7, with D perhaps matching TRBD2 (5 bases). CDR3 length: 13 amino acids. CDR1 and CDR2 from the germline V gene are MNHEY and SMNVEV (reference sequence). The V gene lost 0 bases and the J gene lost 5 bases, with 8 bases spanning the gap. In DNA, the CDR3 is TGTGCCAGCAGTTTATCGAGAGGGCACGAGCAGTACTTC. Its protein product is CASSLSRGHEQYF.

CDR3 region: CASSLIGGEAFF. The CDR3 region has the DNA TGTGCCAGCAGCTTAATTGGTGGCGAAGCTTTCTTT. V and J are TRBV11-2 and TRBJ1-1; D is uncertain. This CDR3 spans 12 amino acids. The ends were cut back, 2 bases at V and 8 bases at J, with 9 bases in the middle. Per the germline V gene, CDR1 is SGHAT and CDR2 is FQNNGV.

This chain connects TRBV20-1 to TRBJ1-2; D is perhaps TRBD1 (5 bases). The V end was cut by 5 bases, the J end by 6 bases, with 19 bases between. The CDR3 totals 14 residues. Germline assignment: CDR1 DFQATT and CDR2 SNEGSKA (reference sequence). In DNA, the CDR3 is TGCAGTGCTGGGGAGCCGGGACCGACTAATGGCTACACCTTC. This codes for CSAGEPGPTNGYTF.

J is TRBJ2-1 and V is TRBV3-1, with a tentative D call TRBD2 (7 bases). The V and J ends lost 4 bases and 3 bases respectively, with 13 bases between them. Germline V lookup: CDR1 LGHDT, CDR2 YNNKEL (reference sequence). The CDR3 loop spans 15 amino acids. The CDR3 reads CASSPLRGLYNEQFF. DNA of the CDR3: TGTGCCAGCAGCCCGCTGCGGGGGCTCTACAATGAGCAGTTCTTC.

V is TRBV28 and J is TRBJ2-7, with 11 bases lining up with TRBD1. Looked up from germline, CDR1 is MDHEN and CDR2 is SYDVKM. The V and J ends lost 6 bases and 3 bases, in that order; junction bases with no gene match: 7. The CDR3 is made up of 15 amino acids. DNA for the CDR3: TGTGCCAGCAGCGGACCCGGGACAGGGGGCTACGAGCAGTACTTC. Residues: CASSGPGTGGYEQYF.

This sequence joins TRBV6-2 or TRBV6-3 and TRBJ1-1, with D possibly matching TRBD1 (6 bases). The V gene's germline CDR1 is MNHEY and CDR2 SVGEGT. V shed 6 bases and J shed 5 bases, with 16 bases lying between them. The CDR3 contains 14 residues. Written as DNA, the CDR3 is TGTGCCAGCAGCCGTCGGGGGGCAAGGACTGAAGCTTTCTTT. Residues: CASSRRGARTEAFF.

The chain joins TRBV23-1 to TRBJ2-7, with D tentatively TRBD1 or TRBD2 (6 bases each). TRBV23-1 is an open reading frame whose function is uncertain. The CDR3 totals 24 residues. Trimming stripped 2 bases from V and 7 bases from J, with 45 bases between. The CDR3 nucleotides are TGCGCCAGCAGTCAAATTCGGGGGCAGGGGATCAAGTCTACGACTAAATGTATTTCTGGAGAGCAGTACTTC. Protein: CASSQIRGQGIKSTTKCISGEQYF.

The chain couples TRBV6-2 or TRBV6-3 to TRBJ2-1; 8 positions agree with TRBD1. The CDR3 runs to 15 residues. CDR1 is MNHEY, CDR2 SVGEGT, per germline. V was pared by 1 base and J by 14 bases, with 13 bases of the junction left unmatched. The chain's CDR3 is CASSYWQGATSGEFF. The CDR3, as DNA: TGTGCCAGCAGTTACTGGCAGGGGGCTACTTCAGGGGAGTTCTTC.

The chain combines TRBV30 with TRBJ1-5; weak D call: TRBD1 (6 bases). The V gene lost 2 bases and the J gene lost 4 bases, with 15 bases spanning the gap. In germline, CDR1 is GTSNPN, CDR2 SVGIG (reference sequence). The CDR3 covers 15 residues. The chain's CDR3 is CAWSLAGTQNQPQHF. CDR3 coding DNA: TGTGCCTGGAGTTTGGCCGGGACACAGAATCAGCCCCAGCATTTT. The entire variable domain, with the rest obtained from reference TRBV30 and TRBJ1-5, is as follows: SQTIHQWPATLVQPVGSPLSLECTVEGTSNPNLYWYRQAAGRGLQLLFYSVGIGQISSEVPQNLSASRPQDRQFILSSKKLLLSDSGFYLCAWSLAGTQNQPQHFGDGTRLSIL.

The chain has TRBV24-1 and TRBJ2-5; no clear D. CDR3 length: 12 amino acids. In germline, CDR1 is KGHDR, CDR2 SFDVKD. The V and J ends lost 3 bases and 4 bases respectively, with 5 bases between them. The CDR3 loop is CATSDPVETQYF. The DNA for the CDR3 is TGTGCCACCAGTGATCCCGTAGAGACCCAGTACTTC.

The chain joins TRBV5-1 to TRBJ2-1, with 7 bases identical to TRBD1. Germline-derived CDR1 and CDR2 are SGHRS and YFSETQ. The trim removed 1 base at V and 6 bases at J, leaving 1 base unmatched. This CDR3 has 13 residues. The CDR3 DNA sequence: TGCGCCAGCAGCTTGAGGGACAGCAATGAGCAGTTCTTC. Translating gives CASSLRDSNEQFF.

The chain recombines TRBV20-1 with TRBJ2-7; 8 positions match TRBD2. This CDR3 has 16 residues. CDR1 DFQATT and CDR2 SNEGSKA come from the germline V gene (reference sequence). V trimming: 6 bases; J trimming: 3 bases; junction bases outside the gene matches: 16. Here the CDR3 reads CSADRGGFLGYYEQYF. The CDR3 coding sequence is TGCAGTGCGGACCGCGGGGGGTTCCTTGGGTACTACGAGCAGTACTTC.

V is TRBV14 and J is TRBJ2-1, with D possibly being TRBD2 (7 bases). CDR3 length: 13 residues. CDR1 and CDR2 from the germline V gene are SGHDN and FVKESK. V was shortened by 0 bases and J by 13 bases, with 13 bases between the two germline ends. The CDR3 bases are TGTGCCAGCAGCCAAGATCGTGGGGGGGCCCAGTTCTTC. This sequence encodes CASSQDRGGAQFF.

The chain has TRBV5-1 and TRBJ1-2, with D perhaps matching TRBD1 (5 bases). Trimming removed 4 bases at V and 8 bases at J, with 18 bases between. CDR3 size: 14 residues. CDR1 and CDR2 from the germline V gene are SGHRS and YFSETQ. The CDR3 sequence: CASSPGTAGMGYTF. The CDR3 region has the DNA TGCGCCAGCAGCCCTGGGACCGCCGGAATGGGCTACACCTTC.

CDR3 sequence reads: CASSLTYRDSYGYTF. CDR3 DNA: TGCGCCAGCAGCTTGACTTACCGGGACAGCTATGGCTACACCTTC. The gene calls are TRBV5-1 and TRBJ1-2, with TRBD1 matching over 7 bases. Germline CDR1 SGHRS, CDR2 YFSETQ. The V and J ends lost 1 base and 4 bases, in that order; junction bases with no gene match: 7. The CDR3 contains 15 residues.

The V and J genes are TRBV11-2 and TRBJ2-3; D may be TRBD2 (7 bases). Trimming took off 3 bases at V and 1 base at J, with 17 bases between the two ends. The CDR3 consists of 17 residues. Germline CDR1 and CDR2: SGHAT and FQNNGV. In DNA, the CDR3 is TGTGCCAGCAGCTTGGCGGGGGCTAGCGGTCGCACAGATACGCAGTATTTT. Protein: CASSLAGASGRTDTQYF. Variable domain in full (rest from reference TRBV11-2 and TRBJ2-3): EAGVAQSPRYKIIEKRQSVAFWCNPISGHATLYWYQQILGQGPKLLIQFQNNGVVDDSQLPKDRFSAERLKGVDSTLKIQPAKLEDSAVYLCASSLAGASGRTDTQYFGPGTRLTVL.

V and J are TRBV2 and TRBJ1-6, with TRBD1 matching over 7 bases. Trimming at V came to 6 bases and at J to 5 bases, leaving 4 bases not matched to a gene. This CDR3 has 14 residues. Germline V gene sequence: CDR1 SNHLY, CDR2 FYNNEI. The CDR3 reads CASRRTGDNSPLHF. The DNA of the CDR3 is TGTGCCAGCAGGAGGACAGGAGATAATTCACCCCTCCACTTT.

The chain combines TRBV7-8 with TRBJ1-1, with 8 bases aligning to TRBD1. The CDR3 loop spans 15 amino acids. V dropped 5 bases and J dropped 4; count of bases not matched to a gene: 9. Germline CDR1 and CDR2: SGHVS and FQNEAQ. CDR3 in amino acids: CASSAPDRAATEAFF. Written as DNA, the CDR3 is TGTGCCAGCAGCGCCCCGGACAGGGCGGCCACTGAAGCTTTCTTT.

The J gene is TRBJ2-3, the V gene TRBV12-5, with 9 positions matching TRBD1. This CDR3 has 14 amino acids. CDR1 LGHNT and CDR2 FRNRAP come from the germline V gene. J gave up 2 bases and V 5 bases, and 2 bases lay outside the gene matches. CDR3 nucleotides: TGTGCTAGTGGTACAGGGGGCCCCACAGATACGCAGTATTTT. It encodes CASGTGGPTDTQYF.

The chain carries TRBV6-2 or TRBV6-3 and TRBJ2-1, with D unclear. The CDR3 is made up of 11 amino acids. V shed 7 bases and J shed 9 bases, with 10 bases lying between them. Looked up from germline, CDR1 is MNHEY and CDR2 is SVGEGT. The CDR3 reads CASNTGIEQFF. DNA of the CDR3: TGTGCCAGCAACACCGGCATTGAGCAGTTCTTC.

The rearrangement joins TRBV28 to TRBJ1-1, with a possible D match to TRBD1 (6 bases). Trimming left V 5 bases short and J 7 bases short, with 17 bases between. This CDR3 spans 14 amino acids. The germline CDR1 and CDR2 sequences are MDHEN and SYDVKM. This chain's CDR3 is CASSRTGSRHEAFF. CDR3 in DNA: TGTGCCAGCAGTCGAACAGGGAGTCGTCATGAAGCTTTCTTT.

V usage is TRBV30 and J usage is TRBJ1-2; a weak D match, TRBD1 (5 bases). V was trimmed by 2 bases and J by 10 bases, leaving 17 bases between them. The CDR3 is 13 amino acids. Looked up from germline, CDR1 is GTSNPN and CDR2 is SVGIG (reference sequence). DNA for the CDR3: TGTGCCTGGAGTCCGGGGAGACAGTTCCCCTACACCTTC. It specifies CAWSPGRQFPYTF.

This clonotype came up once. V is TRBV28 and J is TRBJ2-1, with 11 nucleotides matching TRBD1. After removal of 5 bases from V and 5 bases from J, the junction contained 2 bases not matched to a gene. The CDR3 is 14 residues long. The V gene's germline CDR1 is MDHEN and CDR2 SYDVKM. In DNA form, the CDR3 reads TGTGCCAGCAGTAGGGACAGGGGGGACAATGAGCAGTTCTTC. Its translation is CASSRDRGDNEQFF.

This clonotype came up a few times. The V gene is TRBV27, the J gene TRBJ1-6; no reliable D call. The CDR3 sequence is 15 residues long. From germline, CDR1 is MNHEY and CDR2 SMNVEV (reference sequence). Trimming pared 3 bases from V and 10 bases from J, leaving 16 bases between. Written as DNA, the CDR3 is TGTGCCAGCAGTTTTGACACTGTCGGGATCTCACCCCTCCACTTT. It is translated as CASSFDTVGISPLHF.

V usage is TRBV11-1 and J usage is TRBJ2-1, with D maybe TRBD2 (6 bases). This CDR3 spans 15 amino acids. Germline CDR1 and CDR2: SGHAT and FQDESV (reference sequence). V gave up 1 base and J gave up 9 bases, with 16 bases separating them. CDR3 DNA: TGTGCCAGCAGCTTAGGGCGTAGGAGGGTCGGTGAGCAGTTCTTC. Protein sequence: CASSLGRRRVGEQFF.

V is TRBV28 and J is TRBJ2-7; D not certain. V was shortened by 4 bases and J by 3 bases, with 13 bases between the two germline ends. From germline, CDR1 is MDHEN and CDR2 SYDVKM. The CDR3 has 14 residues. CDR3 sequence (DNA): TGTGCCAGCAGTTCGGGCCCGAGACGCTACGAGCAGTACTTC. Its translation is CASSSGPRRYEQYF.